Shown below are 6 T cell receptor beta chains from a single sample sequenced in a study of shared clonotypes between healthy human individuals. CD45RO-negative CD8 cells positively selected for CCR7 made up the naive population, which excluded terminally differentiated effector memory CD45RA+ cells. The table came from immunoSEQ multiplex PCR; TCRdb's copy has only in-frame clones and leaves some out. The data contain 600,000 or so clones, 95% to 98% of them singletons. The specimen sequenced was naive CD8+ T cells sorted from blood. These receptors all stem from a man aged 25 to 40 in good health.

This chain uses TRBV5-1 with TRBJ2-2; the match to TRBD2 covers 11 bases. Germline V gene data show CDR1 as SGHRS and CDR2 as YFSETQ. V lost 2 bases, J lost 6 bases, and 6 bases stayed unmatched. This CDR3 contains 16 residues. The DNA for the CDR3 is TGCGCCAGCAGCTTACAACTAGCGGGAGTATCCGGGGAGCTGTTTTTT. It is translated as CASSLQLAGVSGELFF.

This chain connects TRBV28 to TRBJ2-7; the D call may be TRBD1 or TRBD2 (5 bases each). V was clipped by 8 bases and J by 0 bases, with 11 bases between them. This CDR3 comprises 13 residues. Germline assignment: CDR1 MDHEN and CDR2 SYDVKM. This CDR3 is CASLGTTSYEQYF. The CDR3 DNA follows: TGTGCCAGCCTCGGGACGACCTCCTACGAGCAGTACTTC.

The chain couples TRBV11-2 to TRBJ2-3, with D possibly called TRBD1 or TRBD2 (5 bases each). CDR1 and CDR2 (germline): SGHAT, FQNNGV. The CDR3 extends over 16 amino acids. Trimming cost V 5 bases and J 3 bases, with 18 bases left between them. CDR3 nucleotide sequence: TGTGCCAGCAGCGCCTTCGGGGCGGTTTGGACAGATACGCAGTATTTT. Amino acid sequence: CASSAFGAVWTDTQYF.

This clone occurred once. The sample contains more than one DNA sequence encoding this CDR3. V is TRBV11-2 and J is TRBJ2-7; D call uncertain. V lost 5 bases to trimming and J lost 3 bases, with 5 bases between them. Germline loops: CDR1 SGHAT, CDR2 FQNNGV. The CDR3 is 11 residues long. The CDR3 reads CASSLNYEQYF. The CDR3 DNA sequence: TGTGCCAGCAGCCTTAACTACGAGCAGTACTTC.

The chain combines TRBV7-2 with TRBJ2-7; D unclear. Germline CDR1 reads SGHTA; CDR2 reads FQGNSA. This CDR3 is built from 14 residues. V was cut by 5 bases and J by 3 bases, with 14 bases left in between. Here the CDR3 reads CASSPGRLDYEQYF. CDR3 DNA sequence: TGTGCCAGCAGCCCCGGACGACTCGACTACGAGCAGTACTTC. Filled out from reference TRBV7-2 and TRBJ2-7, the complete variable domain reads GAGVSQSPSNKVTEKGKDVELRCDPISGHTALYWYRQSLGQGLEFLIYFQGNSAPDKSGLPSDRFSAERTGGSVSTLTIQRTQQEDSAVYLCASSPGRLDYEQYFGPGTRLTVT.

The chain joins TRBV18 to TRBJ2-1, with 14 bases aligning to TRBD2. Germline trimming cut 3 bases from V and 4 bases from J; bases unmatched to any gene: 8. The CDR3 is 18 residues long. Germline V lookup: CDR1 KGHSH, CDR2 LQKENI. The CDR3 nucleotides read TGTGCCAGCTCACCTGGACTAGCGGGAGGACAAAGTTACAATGAGCAGTTCTTC. It is translated as CASSPGLAGGQSYNEQFF. Full variable domain (remainder filled in from reference TRBV18 and TRBJ2-1): NAGVMQNPRHLVRRRGQEARLRCSPMKGHSHVYWYRQLPEEGLKFMVYLQKENIIDESGMPKERFSAEFPKEGPSILRIQQVVRGDSAAYFCASSPGLAGGQSYNEQFFGPGTRLTVL.